This TCR beta chain was identified in a study of T cell changes during pregnancy in multiple sclerosis. Profiling relied on immunoSEQ multiplex PCR, and the TCRdb table lists in-frame clones only, not all of them. The data hold 55,000 to 70,000 clones, with about nine tenths observed a single time. Sequencing was performed on peripheral blood, taken in the first trimester of pregnancy. The receptor comes from a female donor with multiple sclerosis, enrolled in a pregnancy study.

DNA for the CDR3: TGTGCCAGTAGTATAGAACAATTCAATCAGCCCCAGCATTTT. It translates to CASSIEQFNQPQHF. The chain is built from TRBV19 and TRBJ1-5; D unresolved. Germline V gene sequence: CDR1 LNHDA, CDR2 SQIVND (reference sequence). Trimming removed 0 bases at V and 3 bases at J, with 6 bases between. The CDR3 spans 14 residues.